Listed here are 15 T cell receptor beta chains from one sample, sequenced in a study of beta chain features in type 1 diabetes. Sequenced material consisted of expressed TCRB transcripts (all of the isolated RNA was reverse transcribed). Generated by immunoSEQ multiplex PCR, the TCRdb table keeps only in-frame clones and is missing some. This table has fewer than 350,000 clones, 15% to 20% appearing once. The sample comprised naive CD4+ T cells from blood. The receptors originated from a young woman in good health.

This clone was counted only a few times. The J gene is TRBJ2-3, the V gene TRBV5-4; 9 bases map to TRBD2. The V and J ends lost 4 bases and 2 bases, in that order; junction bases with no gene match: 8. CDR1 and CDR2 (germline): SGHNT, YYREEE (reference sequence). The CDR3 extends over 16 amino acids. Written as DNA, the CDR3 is TGTGCCAGCAGCCCCCCCGGACTAGCGAACACAGATACGCAGTATTTT. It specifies CASSPPGLANTDTQYF.

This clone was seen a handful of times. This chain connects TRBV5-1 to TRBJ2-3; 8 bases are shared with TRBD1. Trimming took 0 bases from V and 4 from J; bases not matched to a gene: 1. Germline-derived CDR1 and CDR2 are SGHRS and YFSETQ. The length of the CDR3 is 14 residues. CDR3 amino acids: CASSLGTGPDTQYF. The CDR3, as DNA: TGCGCCAGCAGCTTGGGGACAGGGCCAGATACGCAGTATTTT. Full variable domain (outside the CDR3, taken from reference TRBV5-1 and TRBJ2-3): KAGVTQTPRYLIKTRGQQVTLSCSPISGHRSVSWYQQTPGQGLQFLFEYFSETQRNKGNFPGRFSGRQFSNSRSEMNVSTLELGDSALYLCASSLGTGPDTQYFGPGTRLTVL.

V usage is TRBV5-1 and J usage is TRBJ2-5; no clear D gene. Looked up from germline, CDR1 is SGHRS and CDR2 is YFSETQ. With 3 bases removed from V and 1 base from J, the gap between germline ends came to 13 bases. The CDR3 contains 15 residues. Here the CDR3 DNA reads TGCGCCAGCAGCTCCCAGCCTAGTTCCCAAGAGACCCAGTACTTC. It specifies CASSSQPSSQETQYF.

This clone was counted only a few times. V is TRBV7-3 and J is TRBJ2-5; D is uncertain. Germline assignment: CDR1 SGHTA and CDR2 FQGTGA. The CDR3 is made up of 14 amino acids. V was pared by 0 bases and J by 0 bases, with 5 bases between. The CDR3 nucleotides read TGTGCCAGCAGCTTAACAGCGAACCAAGAGACCCAGTACTTC. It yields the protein CASSLTANQETQYF.

The CDR3 sequence: CAWSVTSGAGELFF. DNA for the CDR3: TGTGCCTGGAGTGTGACTAGCGGGGCCGGGGAGCTGTTTTTT. This chain uses TRBV30 with TRBJ2-2, with 11 bases identical to TRBD2. CDR1 is GTSNPN, CDR2 SVGIG, per germline (reference sequence). The CDR3 loop spans 14 amino acids. With V trimmed by 0 bases and J by 6 bases, 0 bases remained unmatched.

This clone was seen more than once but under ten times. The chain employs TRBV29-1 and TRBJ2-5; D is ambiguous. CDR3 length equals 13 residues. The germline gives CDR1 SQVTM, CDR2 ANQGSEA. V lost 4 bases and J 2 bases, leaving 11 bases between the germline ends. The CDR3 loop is CSVARARQETQYF. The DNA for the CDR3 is TGCAGCGTTGCGCGTGCCAGGCAAGAGACCCAGTACTTC.

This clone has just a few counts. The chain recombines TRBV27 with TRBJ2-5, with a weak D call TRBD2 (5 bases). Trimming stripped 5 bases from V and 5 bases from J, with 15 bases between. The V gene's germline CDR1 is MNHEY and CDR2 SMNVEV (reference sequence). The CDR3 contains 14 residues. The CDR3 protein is CASSPTRGRETQYF. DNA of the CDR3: TGTGCCAGCAGTCCAACCCGGGGTAGGGAGACCCAGTACTTC.

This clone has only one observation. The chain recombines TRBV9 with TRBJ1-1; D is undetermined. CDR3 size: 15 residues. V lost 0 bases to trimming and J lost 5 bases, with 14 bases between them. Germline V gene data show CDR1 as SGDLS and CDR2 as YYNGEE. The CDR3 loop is CASSVEAGGRTEAFF. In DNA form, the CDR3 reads TGTGCCAGCAGCGTAGAAGCGGGTGGGAGAACTGAAGCTTTCTTT. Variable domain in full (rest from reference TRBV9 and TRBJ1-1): DSGVTQTPKHLITATGQRVTLRCSPRSGDLSVYWYQQSLDQGLQFLIQYYNGEERAKGNILERFSAQQFPDLHSELNLSSLELGDSALYFCASSVEAGGRTEAFFGQGTRLTVV.

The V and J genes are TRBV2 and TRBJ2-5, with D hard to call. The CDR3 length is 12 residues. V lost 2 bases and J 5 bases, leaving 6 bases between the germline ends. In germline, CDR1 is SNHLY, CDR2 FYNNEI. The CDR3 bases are TGTGCCAGCAGTGAAAACCGGGAGACCCAGTACTTC. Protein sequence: CASSENRETQYF. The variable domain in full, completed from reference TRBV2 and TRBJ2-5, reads EPEVTQTPSHQVTQMGQEVILRCVPISNHLYFYWYRQILGQKVEFLVSFYNNEISEKSEIFDDQFSVERPDGSNFTLKIRSTKLEDSAMYFCASSENRETQYFGPGTRLLVL.

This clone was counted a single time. The CDR3 protein is CAWSRQGASNQPQHF. The DNA for the CDR3 is TGTGCCTGGAGTAGACAGGGGGCGAGCAATCAGCCCCAGCATTTT. The chain combines TRBV30 with TRBJ1-5; 10 bases are a match to TRBD1. CDR1 GTSNPN and CDR2 SVGIG come from the germline V gene (reference sequence). The CDR3 has 15 amino acids. J was trimmed by 1 base and V by 2 bases; bases with no gene match: 2.

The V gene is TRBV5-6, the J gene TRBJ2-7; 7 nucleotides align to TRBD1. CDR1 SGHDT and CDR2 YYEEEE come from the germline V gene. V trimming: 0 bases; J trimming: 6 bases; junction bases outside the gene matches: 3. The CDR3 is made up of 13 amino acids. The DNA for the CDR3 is TGTGCCAGCAGCTTGGGGTACAGGGGCGAGCAGTACTTC. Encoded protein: CASSLGYRGEQYF.

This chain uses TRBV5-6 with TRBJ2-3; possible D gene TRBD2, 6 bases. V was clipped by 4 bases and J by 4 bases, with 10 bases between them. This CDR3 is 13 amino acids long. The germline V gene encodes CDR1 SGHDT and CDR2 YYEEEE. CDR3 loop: CASSARDSDTQYF. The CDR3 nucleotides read TGTGCCAGCAGCGCCCGGGACTCAGATACGCAGTATTTT.

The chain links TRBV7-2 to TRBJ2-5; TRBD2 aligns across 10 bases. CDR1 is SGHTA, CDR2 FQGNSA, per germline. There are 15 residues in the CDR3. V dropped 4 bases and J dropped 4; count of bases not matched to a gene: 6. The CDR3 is CASSSASGGGETQYF. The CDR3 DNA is TGTGCCAGCAGCTCCGCTAGCGGGGGCGGAGAGACCCAGTACTTC.

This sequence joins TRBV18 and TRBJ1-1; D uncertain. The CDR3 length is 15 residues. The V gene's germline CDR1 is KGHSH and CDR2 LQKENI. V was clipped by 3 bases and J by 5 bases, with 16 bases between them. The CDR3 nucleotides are TGTGCCAGCTCACCTCCTGGCCAGACCGGGACTGAAGCTTTCTTT. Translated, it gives CASSPPGQTGTEAFF.

The CDR3 bases are TGTGCCATCAGTGTAAGACCTAGCGGGAGTCAAGATACGCAGTATTTT. As protein: CAISVRPSGSQDTQYF. This chain joins TRBV10-3 and TRBJ2-3; TRBD2 aligns across 10 bases. Germline CDR1 ENHRY, CDR2 SYGVKD. This CDR3 contains 16 residues. V lost 4 bases and J lost 5; bases outside the gene matches: 9.